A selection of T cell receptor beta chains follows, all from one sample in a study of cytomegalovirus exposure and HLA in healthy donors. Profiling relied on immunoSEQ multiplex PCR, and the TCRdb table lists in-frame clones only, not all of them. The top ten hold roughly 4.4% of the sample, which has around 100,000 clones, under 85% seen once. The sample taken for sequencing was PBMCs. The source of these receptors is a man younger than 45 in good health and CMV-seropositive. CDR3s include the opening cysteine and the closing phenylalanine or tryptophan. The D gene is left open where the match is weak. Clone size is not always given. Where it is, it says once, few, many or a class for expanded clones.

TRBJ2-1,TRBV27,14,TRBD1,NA,TGTGCCAGCAGTCAGGCAGGGGGCCGGAATGAGCAGTTCTTC,CASSQAGGRNEQFF
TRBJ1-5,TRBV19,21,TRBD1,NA,TGTGCCAGTAGTCGACTTGGACAGGGGATCCCGTACACCCTTAGCAATCAGCCCCAGCATTTT,CASSRLGQGIPYTLSNQPQHF
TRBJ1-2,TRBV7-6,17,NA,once,TGTGCCAGCAGCTTAGGATTCAGGGGTAGATTTAACTATGGCTACACCTTC,CASSLGFRGRFNYGYTF
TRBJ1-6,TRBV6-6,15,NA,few,TGTGCCAGCAGTTACTCAGGAGGGGATAATTCACCCCTCCACTTT,CASSYSGGDNSPLHF
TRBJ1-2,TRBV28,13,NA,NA,TGTGCCAGCAGTTCTCAGGGTTACTATGGCTACACCTTC,CASSSQGYYGYTF
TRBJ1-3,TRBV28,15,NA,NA,TGTGCCAGCAGACTGACAGGACCCTCTGGAAACACCATATATTTT,CASRLTGPSGNTIYF
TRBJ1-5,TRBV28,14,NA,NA,TGTGCCAGCAGCCCCCAGTACAGGAATCAGCCCCAGCATTTT,CASSPQYRNQPQHF
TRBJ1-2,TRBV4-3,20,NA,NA,TGCGCCAGCAGCCAACCCTTACTAGGACAGTCCGGGTCTTTGGTTGATGGCTACCCCTTC,CASSQPLLGQSGSLVDGYPF
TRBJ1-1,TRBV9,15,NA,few,TGTGCCAGCAGCGTATCGAGGGTTAGGAACACTGAAGCTTTCTTT,CASSVSRVRNTEAFF
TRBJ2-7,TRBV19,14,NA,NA,TGTGCCAGTAGTATGTCCTGGAGCTCCTACGAGCAGTACTTC,CASSMSWSSYEQYF
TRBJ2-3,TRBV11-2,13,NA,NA,TGTGCCAGCAGCGAGGGACACACAGATACGCAGTATTTT,CASSEGHTDTQYF
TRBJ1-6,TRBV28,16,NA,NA,TGTGCCAGCAGTTTATTTAAAACGGGGTTCGGTTCACCCCTCCACTTT,CASSLFKTGFGSPLHF